Below, one T cell receptor (beta chain) is given with its context. Its cognate antigen is unknown. This CDR3 comprises 15 residues. Per germline, CDR1 SGHRS and CDR2 YFSETQ. V lost 1 base and J lost 4; bases outside the gene matches: 6. These data are taken from a study of long-term antiretroviral therapy in people with HIV. Study outcomes and limitations: Whichever time point was examined, clones expanded before ART dominated the repertoire.

Assay version v3.0 of immunoSEQ was used, and it was run at survey level. Per-sample targets for sequencing were roughly 35,000-50,000 T-cell genomes. Measured with immunoSEQ multiplex PCR; TCRdb has only the in-frame clones, and not every one. The table lists 10,000 to 13,000 clones, roughly 80% of them singletons. The source material was unsorted PBMCs, sampled 1.2 years after starting antiretroviral therapy. The TCR comes from a man aged 40-55 years with HIV. The chain has TRBV5-1 and TRBJ2-3; 7 nucleotides align to TRBD2. In DNA form, the CDR3 reads TGCGCCAGCAGCTTGAGCGGGATGATCCCAGATACGCAGTATTTT. Its translation: CASSLSGMIPDTQYF.